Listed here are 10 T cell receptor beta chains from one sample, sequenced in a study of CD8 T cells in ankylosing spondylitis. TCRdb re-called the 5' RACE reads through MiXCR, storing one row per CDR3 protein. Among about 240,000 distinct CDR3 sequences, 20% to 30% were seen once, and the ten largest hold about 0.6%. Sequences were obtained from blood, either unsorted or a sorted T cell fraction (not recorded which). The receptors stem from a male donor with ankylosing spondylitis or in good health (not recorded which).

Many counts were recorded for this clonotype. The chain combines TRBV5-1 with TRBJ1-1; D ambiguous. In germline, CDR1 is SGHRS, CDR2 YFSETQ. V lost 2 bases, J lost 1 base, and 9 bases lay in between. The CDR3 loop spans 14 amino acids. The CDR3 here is CASSFGVRNTEAFF. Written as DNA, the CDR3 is TGCGCCAGCAGCTTTGGGGTGAGGAACACTGAAGCTTTCTTT.

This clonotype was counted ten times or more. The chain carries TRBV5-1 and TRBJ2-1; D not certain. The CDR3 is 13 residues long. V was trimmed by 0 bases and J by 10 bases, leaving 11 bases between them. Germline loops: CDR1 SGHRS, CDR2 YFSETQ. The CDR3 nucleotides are TGCGCCAGCAGCTTGGTCGGTATAGGGGAGCAGTTCTTC. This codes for CASSLVGIGEQFF.

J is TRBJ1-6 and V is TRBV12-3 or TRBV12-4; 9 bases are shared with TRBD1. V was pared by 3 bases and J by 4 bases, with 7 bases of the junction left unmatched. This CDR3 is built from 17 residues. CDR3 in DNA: TGTGCCAGCAGTTTCGGGACAGGGCGACCTTATAATTCACCCCTCCACTTT. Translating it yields CASSFGTGRPYNSPLHF.

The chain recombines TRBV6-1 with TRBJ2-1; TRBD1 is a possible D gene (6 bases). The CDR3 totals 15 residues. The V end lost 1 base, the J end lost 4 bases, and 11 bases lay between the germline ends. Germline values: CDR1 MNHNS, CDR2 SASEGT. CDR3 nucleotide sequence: TGTGCCAGCAGTGAAGGCATAGGGGGATACAATGAGCAGTTCTTC. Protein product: CASSEGIGGYNEQFF.

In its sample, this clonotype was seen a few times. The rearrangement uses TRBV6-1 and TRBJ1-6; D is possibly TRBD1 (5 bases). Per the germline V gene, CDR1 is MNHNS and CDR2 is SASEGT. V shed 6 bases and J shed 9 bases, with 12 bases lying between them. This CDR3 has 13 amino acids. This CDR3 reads CASRARQGSPLHF. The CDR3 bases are TGTGCCAGCAGGGCAAGGCAGGGTTCACCCCTCCACTTT.

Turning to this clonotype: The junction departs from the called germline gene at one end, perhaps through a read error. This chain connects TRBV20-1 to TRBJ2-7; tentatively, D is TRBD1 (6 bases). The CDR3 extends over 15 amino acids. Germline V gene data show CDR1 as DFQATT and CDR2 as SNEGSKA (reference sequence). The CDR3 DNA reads TGCATTGCTAGAGAGCCCGGGACATTGGGCTACGAGCAGTACTTC. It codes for CIAREPGTLGYEQYF.

CDR3 region: CASQLWGATSYNEQFF. CDR3 nucleotide sequence: TGTGCCAGCCAATTATGGGGGGCAACTTCCTACAATGAGCAGTTCTTC. This sequence joins TRBV6-1 and TRBJ2-1, with D perhaps TRBD1 or TRBD2 (6 bases each). Germline V gene sequence: CDR1 MNHNS, CDR2 SASEGT. The CDR3 length is 16 residues. The V end lost 8 bases, the J end lost 1 base, and 18 bases lay between the germline ends.

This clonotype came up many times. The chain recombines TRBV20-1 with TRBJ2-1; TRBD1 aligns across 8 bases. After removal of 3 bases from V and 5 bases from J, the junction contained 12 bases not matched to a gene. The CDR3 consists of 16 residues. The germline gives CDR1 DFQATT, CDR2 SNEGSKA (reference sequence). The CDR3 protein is CSASKTLGQANNEQFF. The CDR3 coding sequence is TGCAGTGCTAGCAAGACCCTGGGACAGGCGAACAATGAGCAGTTCTTC.

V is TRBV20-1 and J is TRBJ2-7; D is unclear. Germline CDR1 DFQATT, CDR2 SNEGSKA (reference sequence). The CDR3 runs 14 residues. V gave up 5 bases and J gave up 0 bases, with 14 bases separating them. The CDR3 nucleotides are TGCAGTGCTGCCCTGGACGGAGCCTCCTACGAGCAGTACTTC. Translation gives CSAALDGASYEQYF.

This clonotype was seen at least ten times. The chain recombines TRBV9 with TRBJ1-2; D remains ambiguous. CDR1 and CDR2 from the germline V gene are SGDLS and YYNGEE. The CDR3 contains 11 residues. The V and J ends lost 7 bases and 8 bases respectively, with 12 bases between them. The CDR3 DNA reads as TGTGCCAGCCGTTATTACGGCGGCTACACCTTC. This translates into CASRYYGGYTF.